This T cell receptor beta chain was identified during a study of neurological immune-mediated disorders. This clonotype was observed a few times. This CDR3 fails to terminate in the conserved phenylalanine or tryptophan, so it likely reflects a read error. A single record per CDR3 protein comes from TCRdb applying MiXCR to the 5' RACE reads. Among around 26,000 distinct CDR3 sequences listed, about 3.5% were seen once. The TCR was taken from a woman in her 30s with multiple sclerosis. The sample taken for sequencing was PBMCs.

The CDR3: CASRQKRGIVTDTQYN. The CDR3, as DNA: TGTGCCAGCAGGCAAAAGCGGGGGATAGTCACAGATACGCAGTATAAT. This chain links TRBV11-2 with TRBJ2-3, with 8 bases aligning to TRBD2. Per germline, CDR1 SGHAT and CDR2 FQNNGV. Trimming removed 6 bases from V and 2 bases from J; junction bases left unmatched: 10. The CDR3 contains 16 residues.